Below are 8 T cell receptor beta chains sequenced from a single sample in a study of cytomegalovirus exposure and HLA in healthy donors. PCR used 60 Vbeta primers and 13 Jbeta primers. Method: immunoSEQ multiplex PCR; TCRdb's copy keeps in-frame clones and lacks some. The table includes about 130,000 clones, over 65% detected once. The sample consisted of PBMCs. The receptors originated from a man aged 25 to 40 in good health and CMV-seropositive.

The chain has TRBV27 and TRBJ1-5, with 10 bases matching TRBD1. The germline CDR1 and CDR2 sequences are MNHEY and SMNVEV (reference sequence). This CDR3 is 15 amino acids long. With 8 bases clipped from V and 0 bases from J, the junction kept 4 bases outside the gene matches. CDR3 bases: TGTGCCAGCGGGAGGACAGGGGGTAGCAATCAGCCCCAGCATTTT. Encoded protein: CASGRTGGSNQPQHF.

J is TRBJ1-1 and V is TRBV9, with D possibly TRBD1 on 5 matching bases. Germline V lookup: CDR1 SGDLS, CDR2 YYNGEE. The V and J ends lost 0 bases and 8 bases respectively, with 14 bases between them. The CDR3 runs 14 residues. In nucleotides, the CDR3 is TGTGCCAGCAGCGTAGGGGGCGGGAGGAAAGAAGCTTTCTTT. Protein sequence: CASSVGGGRKEAFF.

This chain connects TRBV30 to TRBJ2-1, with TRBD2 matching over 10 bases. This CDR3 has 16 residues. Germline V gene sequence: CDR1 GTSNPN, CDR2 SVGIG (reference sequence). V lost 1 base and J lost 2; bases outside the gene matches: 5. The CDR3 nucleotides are TGTGCCTGGAGTGGAGGTCTAGCGGGGGCCTACAATGAGCAGTTCTTC. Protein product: CAWSGGLAGAYNEQFF.

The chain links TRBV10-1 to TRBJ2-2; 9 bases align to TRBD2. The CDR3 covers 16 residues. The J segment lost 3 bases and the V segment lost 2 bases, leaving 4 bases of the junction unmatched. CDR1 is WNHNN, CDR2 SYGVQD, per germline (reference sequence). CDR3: CASSELAGTDTGELFF. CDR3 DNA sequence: TGCGCCAGCAGTGAGCTAGCGGGGACGGACACCGGGGAGCTGTTTTTT.

The chain's CDR3 is CSVVLDGANVLTF. DNA for the CDR3: TGCAGCGTTGTACTCGATGGGGCCAACGTCCTGACTTTC. The chain recombines TRBV29-1 with TRBJ2-6; D is unresolved. Trimming pared 4 bases from V and 3 bases from J, leaving 7 bases between. Germline V gene data show CDR1 as SQVTM and CDR2 as ANQGSEA. The CDR3 is 13 amino acids.

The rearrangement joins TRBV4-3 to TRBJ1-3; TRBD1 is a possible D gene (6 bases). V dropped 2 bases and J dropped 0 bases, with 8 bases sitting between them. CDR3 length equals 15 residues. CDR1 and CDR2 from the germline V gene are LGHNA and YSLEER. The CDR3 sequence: CASSQWTDSGNTIYF. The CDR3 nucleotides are TGCGCCAGCAGCCAATGGACAGACTCTGGAAACACCATATATTTT.

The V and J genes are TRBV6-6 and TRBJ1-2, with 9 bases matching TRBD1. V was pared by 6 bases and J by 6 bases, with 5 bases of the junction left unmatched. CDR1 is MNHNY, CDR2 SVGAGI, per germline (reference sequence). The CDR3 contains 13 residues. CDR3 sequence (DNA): TGTGCCAGCAGCCCGGACAGGGGCGATGGCTACACCTTC. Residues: CASSPDRGDGYTF.

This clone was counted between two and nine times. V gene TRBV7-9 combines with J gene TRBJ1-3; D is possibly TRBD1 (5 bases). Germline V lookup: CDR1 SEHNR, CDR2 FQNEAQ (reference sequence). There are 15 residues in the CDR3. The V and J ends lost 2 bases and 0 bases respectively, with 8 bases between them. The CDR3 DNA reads TGTGCCAGCAGCTTACCGACAGACTCTGGAAACACCATATATTTT. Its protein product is CASSLPTDSGNTIYF.